This TCR beta chain emerged from a study of blood T cell repertoires in COVID-19. Background on the study: COVID-19 samples, acute and convalescent, were from the United States, Italy and Spain. From T cells, B-cell-depleted T cells, or PBMCs came the material, which was cDNA or gDNA.

V lost 6 bases to trimming and J lost 4 bases; unmatched junction nucleotides: 4. Germline loops: CDR1 MGHRA, CDR2 YSYEKL. The CDR3 extends over 13 amino acids. Source study methods: Nucleated cell number was recorded as an estimate derived from reference gene primer amplification. Measured with immunoSEQ multiplex PCR; TCRdb has only the in-frame clones, and not every one. The V and J calls and clone size were taken over from that table, and D and trimming were inferred from the DNA. The sample gives under 250,000 clones, approximately 83% of which show up once; approximately 4.4% is in the top ten.

The rearrangement joins TRBV4-1 to TRBJ2-3; TRBD2 agrees at 7 bases. The TCR sequence derives from a man aged 50 or older with active or convalescent COVID-19. The sequencing sample was made of peripheral blood. The CDR3 nucleotides are TGCGCCAGCAGTTTGGGGGGGGCAGATACGCAGTATTTT. Protein: CASSLGGADTQYF.